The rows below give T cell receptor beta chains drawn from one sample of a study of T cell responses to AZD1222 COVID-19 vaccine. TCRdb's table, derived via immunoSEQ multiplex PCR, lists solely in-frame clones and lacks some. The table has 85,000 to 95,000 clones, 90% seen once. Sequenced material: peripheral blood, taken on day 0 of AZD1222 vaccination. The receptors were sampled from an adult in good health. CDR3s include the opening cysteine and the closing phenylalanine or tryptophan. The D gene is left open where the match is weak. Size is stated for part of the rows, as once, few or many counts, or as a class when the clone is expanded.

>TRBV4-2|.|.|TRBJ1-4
TGTGCCAGCAGCCAAGATCCCGGGGCCGGTTGGAATGAAAAACTGTTTTTT
CASSQDPGAGWNEKLFF
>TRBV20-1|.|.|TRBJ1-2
TGCAGTGTAGTGTTGGACTATGGCTACACCTTC
CSVVLDYGYTF
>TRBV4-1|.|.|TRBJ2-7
TGCGCCAGCAGCCAATCCGCGACAGCGCCCTACGAGCAGTACTTC
CASSQSATAPYEQYF
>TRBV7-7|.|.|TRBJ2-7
TGTGCTAGCCGTCCCCAAATAGTGAGGGAGTATTCCTACGAGCAGTACTTC
CASRPQIVREYSYEQYF
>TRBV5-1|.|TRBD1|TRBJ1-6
TGCGCCAGCAGCTTGACAGGGGATGAACCACCCCTCCACTTT
CASSLTGDEPPLHF
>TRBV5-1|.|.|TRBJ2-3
TGCGCCAGCAGCTTGGCCACCGGCACAGATACGCAGTATTTT
CASSLATGTDTQYF
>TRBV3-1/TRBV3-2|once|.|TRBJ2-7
TGTGCCAGCAGCCATTCAGGACCACTATACGAGCAGTACTTC
CASSHSGPLYEQYF
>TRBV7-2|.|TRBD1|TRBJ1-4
TGTGCCAGCAGCGTACAGGGGGCGCATGGTGAAAAACTGTTTTTT
CASSVQGAHGEKLFF
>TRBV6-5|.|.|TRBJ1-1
TGTGCCAGCACGGAGGTGCTGAACACTGAAGCTTTCTTT
CASTEVLNTEAFF
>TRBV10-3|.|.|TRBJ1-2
TGTGCCATCAGTCAACTGACAGGCCCGAAGGGCTACACCTTC
CAISQLTGPKGYTF
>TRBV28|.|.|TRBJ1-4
TGTGCCAGCAGGTCTAGGTCAGGCGCTGAAAAACTGTTTTTT
CASRSRSGAEKLFF
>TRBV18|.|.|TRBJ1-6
TGTGCCAGCTCACCACCCCAGGGAGGGAGTGATTCACCCCTCCACTTT
CASSPPQGGSDSPLHF
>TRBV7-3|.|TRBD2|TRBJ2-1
TGTGCCAGCAGCTTAACACTAGCGGGAGTCTACAATGAGCAGTTCTTC
CASSLTLAGVYNEQFF
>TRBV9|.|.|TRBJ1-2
TGTGCCAGCAGCCCCCGGGACCAGGTCTATGGCTACACCTTC
CASSPRDQVYGYTF
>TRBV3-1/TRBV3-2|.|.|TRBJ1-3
TGTGCCAGCAGCCAATTGTCCGGGGGCGCTAGAAACACCATATATTTT
CASSQLSGGARNTIYF
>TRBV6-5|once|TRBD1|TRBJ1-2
TGTGCCAGCAGTTCCCCTACAGGGGCGGGCTATGGCTACACCTTC
CASSSPTGAGYGYTF
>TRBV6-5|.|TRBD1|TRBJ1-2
TGTGCCAGCTTGGGGACAGGTCGAACTAACTATGGCTACACCTTC
CASLGTGRTNYGYTF
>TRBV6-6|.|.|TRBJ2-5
TGTGCCAGCAGTTACTCGACCCCAGGTACACAAGAGACCCAGTACTTC
CASSYSTPGTQETQYF
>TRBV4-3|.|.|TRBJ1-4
TGCGCCAGCAGCCATGGGCGGGCTAATGAAAAACTGTTTTTT
CASSHGRANEKLFF
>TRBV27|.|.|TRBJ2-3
TGTGCCAGCAGTTTTCGGCTTCATCGCACAGATACGCAGTATTTT
CASSFRLHRTDTQYF
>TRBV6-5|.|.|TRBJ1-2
TGTGCCAGCAGATCCCCACGGAACTATGGCTACACCTTC
CASRSPRNYGYTF
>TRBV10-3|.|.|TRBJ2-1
TGTGCCATCAGTGAGACCGGTTTAGGGGGTTACAATGAGCAGTTCTTC
CAISETGLGGYNEQFF
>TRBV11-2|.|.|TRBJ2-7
TGTGCCAGCAGCCGCCTCCAACTTTCGACGAGCTACGAGCAGTACTTC
CASSRLQLSTSYEQYF
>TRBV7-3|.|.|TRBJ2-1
TGTGCCAGCAGCGTAAACCCTGGGGAGCAGTTCTTC
CASSVNPGEQFF
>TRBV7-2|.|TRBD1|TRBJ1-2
TGTGCCAGCAGCCCGGGACAGGGAAACTATGGCTACACCTTC
CASSPGQGNYGYTF
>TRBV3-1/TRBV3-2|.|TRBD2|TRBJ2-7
TGTGCCAGCAGCCATGGAGCAACTAGCGGGGGGGCCTCCTACGAGCAGTACTTC
CASSHGATSGGASYEQYF
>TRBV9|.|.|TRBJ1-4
TGTGCCAGCAGCGGGGGACCAGCAACTAATGAAAAACTGTTTTTT
CASSGGPATNEKLFF
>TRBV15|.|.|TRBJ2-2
TGTGCCACCACCGATGGAGGGAGGGGGGCCGGGGAGCTGTTTTTT
CATTDGGRGAGELFF
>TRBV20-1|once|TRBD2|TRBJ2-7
TGCAGTGCTAGTGGTCCTAATAGCGGGGGAGGCGGCTACGAGCAGTACTTC
CSASGPNSGGGGYEQYF
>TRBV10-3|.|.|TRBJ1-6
TGTGCCATCAGTGAGGACAACAGGGTACCCTCACCCCTCCACTTT
CAISEDNRVPSPLHF
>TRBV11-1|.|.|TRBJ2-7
TGTGCCAGCAGCCAAAAGTGGGGGGCCGAGCAGTACTTC
CASSQKWGAEQYF
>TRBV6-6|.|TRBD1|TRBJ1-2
TGTGCCAGCAGCCCGGGACAGAACTATGGCTACACCTTC
CASSPGQNYGYTF
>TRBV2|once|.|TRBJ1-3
TGTGCCAGCAGTGAACAGGGGACCGGAAACACCATATATTTT
CASSEQGTGNTIYF
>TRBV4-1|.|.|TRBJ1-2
TGCGCCAGCAGCCAAGATCATTCGGGGAACTATGGCTACACCTTC
CASSQDHSGNYGYTF
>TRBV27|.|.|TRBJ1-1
TGTGCCAGCACCCTAGTAGTAGGGGGCACTGAAGCTTTCTTT
CASTLVVGGTEAFF
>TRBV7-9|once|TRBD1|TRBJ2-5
TGTGCCAGCAGCTGGAAAGGGGGCGGAGAGACCCAGTACTTC
CASSWKGGGETQYF
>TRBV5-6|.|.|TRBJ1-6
TGTGCCAGCAGCTTGTGGGTAGCGGATTCACCCCTCCACTTT
CASSLWVADSPLHF
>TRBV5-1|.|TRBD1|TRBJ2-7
TGCGCCAGCGGCCGGGACAGGGGCAGCGAGCAGTACTTC
CASGRDRGSEQYF
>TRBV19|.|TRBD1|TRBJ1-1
TGTGCCAGTAGTTCGGGACAGGGGAGAATGTTCACTGAAGCTTTCTTT
CASSSGQGRMFTEAFF
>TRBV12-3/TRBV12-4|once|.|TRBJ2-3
TGTGCCAGCAGAGCTAGCACAGATACGCAGTATTTT
CASRASTDTQYF
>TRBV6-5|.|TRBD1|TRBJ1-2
TGTGCCAGCACCACCGGACAGGGGGCCGGCTACACCTTC
CASTTGQGAGYTF
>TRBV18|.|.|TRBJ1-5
TGTGCCAGCTCCCTCGACAGTCTCCATACTCAGCCCCAGCATTTT
CASSLDSLHTQPQHF
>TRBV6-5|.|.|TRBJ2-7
TGTGCCAGCAGTTACTCGAGGACAGTACTCTCCTACGAGCAGTACTTC
CASSYSRTVLSYEQYF
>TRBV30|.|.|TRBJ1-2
TGTGCCTGGAGCAAGGACAGAATTTCGAACTATGGCTACACCTTC
CAWSKDRISNYGYTF
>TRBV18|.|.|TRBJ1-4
TGTGCCAGCTCACCAGGTACTGCAGGGACTAATGAAAAACTGTTTTTT
CASSPGTAGTNEKLFF
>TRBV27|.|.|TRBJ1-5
TGTGCCAGCAGTTTAAATTCCGACATCCAACAGCCCCAGCATTTT
CASSLNSDIQQPQHF
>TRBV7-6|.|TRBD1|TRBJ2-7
TGTGCCAGCAGCTCTAGCCAGACAGGGGACTACGAGCAGTACTTC
CASSSSQTGDYEQYF
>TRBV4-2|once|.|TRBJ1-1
TGTGCCAGCAGCCAAGATCCGCGGGACGGGGAGGCTTTCTTT
CASSQDPRDGEAFF
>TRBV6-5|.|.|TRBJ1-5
TGTGCCAGCAGTTACTCGGCGGACATTGATCAGCCCCAGCATTTT
CASSYSADIDQPQHF